This entry lists 11 T cell receptor beta chains sequenced from one sample in a study of OX40 agonist ivuxolimab in advanced cancers. The data were produced by immunoSEQ multiplex PCR, yet TCRdb's version contains in-frame clones alone and is incomplete. Among some 41,000 clones listed, 89% were seen once. The source was CD4+ or CD8+ T cells sorted from blood, collected in a trial of the OX40 agonist ivuxolimab. These receptors were taken from an adult with an advanced solid tumor such as melanoma, head and neck, liver or kidney cancer.

The chain recombines TRBV27 with TRBJ1-2, with 7 nucleotides matching TRBD1. Germline V gene lookup returns CDR1 MNHEY and CDR2 SMNVEV (reference sequence). The V and J ends lost 5 bases and 4 bases, in that order; junction bases with no gene match: 7. The CDR3 length is 14 residues. DNA for the CDR3: TGTGCCAGCAGTACGGACCAGGGGGTCTATGGCTACACCTTC. It specifies CASSTDQGVYGYTF.

This clone is labeled medium-sized. The chain carries TRBV4-3 and TRBJ2-7; unclear D gene. The CDR3 loop spans 14 amino acids. The V gene lost 0 bases and the J gene lost 2 bases, with 8 bases spanning the gap. Germline CDR1 is LGHNA and CDR2 is YSLEER. Here the CDR3 DNA reads TGCGCCAGCAGCCAAGAGGGCAGAACCTACGAGCAGTACTTC. Amino acid sequence: CASSQEGRTYEQYF.

The chain employs TRBV6-1 and TRBJ1-1, with 7 bases that match TRBD1. Germline V CDR1 and CDR2: MNHNS, SASEGT. This CDR3 comprises 15 residues. V lost 4 bases to trimming and J lost 6 bases; unmatched junction nucleotides: 11. This CDR3 is CASSAHSGGIAEAFF. Written as DNA, the CDR3 is TGTGCCAGCAGTGCCCATTCAGGGGGGATCGCTGAAGCTTTCTTT.

The chain joins TRBV6-5 to TRBJ1-4; D is uncertain. The CDR3 sequence is 14 residues long. With 6 bases removed from V and 8 bases from J, the gap between germline ends came to 16 bases. The germline V gene has CDR1 MNHEY and CDR2 SVGAGI. CDR3 loop: CASSKSGLGEKLFF. Written as DNA, the CDR3 is TGTGCCAGCAGCAAGTCAGGTCTTGGAGAAAAACTGTTTTTT.

This chain uses TRBV5-4 with TRBJ1-4, with TRBD1 identical over 9 bases. Germline CDR1 and CDR2: SGHNT and YYREEE (reference sequence). The CDR3 is 16 amino acids. The J segment lost 3 bases and the V segment lost 4 bases, leaving 7 bases of the junction unmatched. The CDR3 coding sequence is TGTGCCAGCAGCCGGACAGGGGCTGGGGCTAATGAAAAACTGTTTTTT. It is translated as CASSRTGAGANEKLFF.

CDR3 bases: TGCGCCACCAGAACAGAGGGCCTAAGAAATCAGCCCCAGCATTTT. Translating it yields CATRTEGLRNQPQHF. The chain is built from TRBV10-1 and TRBJ1-5; no reliable D call. The V gene lost 10 bases and the J gene lost 4 bases, with 20 bases spanning the gap. CDR1 is WNHNN, CDR2 SYGVQD, per germline (reference sequence). CDR3 length equals 15 residues.

With regard to this clone: Relative to the germline gene, one junction end is altered; a read error may explain this. The chain recombines TRBV7-7 with TRBJ2-1; a possible D gene is TRBD1 (9 bases). The length of the CDR3 is 20 residues. Germline CDR1 is SSHAT and CDR2 is FNYEAQ (reference sequence). In nucleotides, the CDR3 is TGTGCTAGCAGCCCCGCCCCGGGACAGGGCCGCTTCGGGGGGGCCAATGAGCAGTTCTTC. The encoded protein is CASSPAPGQGRFGGANEQFF.

The genes are TRBV11-3 and TRBJ1-2; 7 bases match TRBD1. This CDR3 has 14 residues. The J segment lost 2 bases and the V segment lost 4 bases, leaving 4 bases of the junction unmatched. Germline assignment: CDR1 SGHNT and CDR2 YENEEA. The CDR3 sequence: CASSSGGRNYGYTF. The CDR3 DNA reads as TGTGCCAGCAGCTCAGGGGGGAGAAACTATGGCTACACCTTC.

A single count supports this clone. The chain couples TRBV10-3 to TRBJ2-1, with TRBD1 identical over 8 bases. CDR3 length equals 18 residues. The germline gives CDR1 ENHRY, CDR2 SYGVKD. Trimming at V came to 0 bases and at J to 0 bases, leaving 7 bases not matched to a gene. CDR3: CAISESQGAPSSYNEQFF. DNA of the CDR3: TGTGCCATCAGTGAGTCTCAGGGGGCTCCGAGCTCCTACAATGAGCAGTTCTTC.

The J gene is TRBJ1-2, the V gene TRBV5-1, with 12 bases lining up with TRBD1. J lost 5 bases, V lost 4 bases, and 9 bases had no gene match. The CDR3 totals 16 residues. Germline values: CDR1 SGHRS, CDR2 YFSETQ. CDR3 sequence reads: CASSPGTGGSWYGYTF. Written as DNA, the CDR3 is TGCGCCAGCAGCCCTGGGACAGGGGGCTCGTGGTATGGCTACACCTTC. Full variable domain (missing parts from reference TRBV5-1 and TRBJ1-2): KAGVTQTPRYLIKTRGQQVTLSCSPISGHRSVSWYQQTPGQGLQFLFEYFSETQRNKGNFPGRFSGRQFSNSRSEMNVSTLELGDSALYLCASSPGTGGSWYGYTFGSGTRLTVV.

V is TRBV6-6 and J is TRBJ2-7; D is possibly TRBD1 (6 bases). The length of the CDR3 is 14 residues. V lost 6 bases and J 3 bases, leaving 15 bases between the germline ends. The germline gives CDR1 MNHNY, CDR2 SVGAGI (reference sequence). CDR3 in DNA: TGTGCCAGCAGCCCTAGACAGGTGCACTACGAGCAGTACTTC. Protein: CASSPRQVHYEQYF.